This section outlines one T cell receptor (beta chain) sequence together with its context. This sample stems from a study of blood T cell repertoires in COVID-19. Study-wide background: Sources were T cells, B-cell-depleted T cells, or PBMCs; the material itself was cDNA or gDNA.

Profiled with immunoSEQ multiplex PCR; TCRdb holds only in-frame clones, not every one. The repertoire holds 200,000 to 250,000 clones, with around 88% as singletons. CDR1 and CDR2 from the germline V gene are SGHVS and FNYEAQ. CDR3 length: 15 amino acids. V gave up 2 bases and J gave up 3 bases; unmatched junction bases: 0. Participants came from about two dozen US areas, aged about 18 to 90 years. Recovered status in Cohort 3 required two negative PCRs, clearance, or symptom resolution. The sequence was obtained from a woman aged 45-60 years who had recovered from COVID-19. Sequencing input: PBMCs or T cells enriched from blood (not recorded which). This chain joins TRBV7-6 and TRBJ1-6; 8 bases fit TRBD1. CDR3 loop: CASSLTGGYNSPLHF. The CDR3 coding sequence is TGTGCCAGCAGCTTAACAGGGGGCTATAATTCACCCCTCCACTTT. The variable domain in full, completed from reference TRBV7-6 and TRBJ1-6, reads GAGVSQSPRYKVTKRGQDVALRCDPISGHVSLYWYRQALGQGPEFLTYFNYEAQQDKSGLPNDRFSAERPEGSISTLTIQRTEQRDSAMYRCASSLTGGYNSPLHFGNGTRLTVT.